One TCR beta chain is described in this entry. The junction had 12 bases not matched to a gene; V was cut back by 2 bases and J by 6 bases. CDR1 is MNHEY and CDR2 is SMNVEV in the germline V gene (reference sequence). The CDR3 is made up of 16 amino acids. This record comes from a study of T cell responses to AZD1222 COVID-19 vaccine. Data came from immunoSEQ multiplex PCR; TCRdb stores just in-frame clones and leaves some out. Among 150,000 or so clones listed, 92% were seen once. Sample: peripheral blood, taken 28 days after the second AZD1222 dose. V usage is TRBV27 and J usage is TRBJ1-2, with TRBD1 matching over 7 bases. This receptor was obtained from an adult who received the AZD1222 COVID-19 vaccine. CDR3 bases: TGTGCCAGCAGTTTAGGGTGGAGAACGGGACAGCATGGCTACACCTTC. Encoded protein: CASSLGWRTGQHGYTF.